These 10 T cell receptor beta chains came from one sample sequenced in a study of T cell repertoires in cytomegalovirus infection (dated by TCRdb to between 2019 and 2020). Instrument used: Illumina HiSeq 1500. TCRdb passed the public sequencing reads through fastp at Q25 and MiXCR, retaining productive beta sequences. Each CDR3 protein gets just one entry, which takes the most common genes and DNA from the rows behind it. For this sample there are approximately 1,000,000 distinct CDR3 sequences; less than 40% appear just once. Over 11% of the sample rests with the top ten. The label giving this sample's treatment or condition can be read as: in vitro stimulation with specific CMV peptide epitopes to enrich CMV-specific T cells. No cognate antigen is known for these TCRs. This sample comprised cultured CD8+ T cells from PBMCs, obtained from culture after CMV antigen stimulation. These receptors originate from a human donor in good health (CMV status not recorded). Some clones in this sample may be carry-over from other donors' samples.

The chain joins TRBV27 to TRBJ2-1; D remains ambiguous. Germline loops: CDR1 MNHEY, CDR2 SMNVEV (reference sequence). V was shortened by 1 base and J by 1 base, with 14 bases between the two germline ends. This CDR3 region has 17 residues. This chain's CDR3 is CASSLFPPLTSYNEQFF. The CDR3 region has the DNA TGTGCCAGCAGTTTATTTCCCCCACTGACTTCCTACAATGAGCAGTTCTTC.

The V and J genes are TRBV7-9 and TRBJ1-1, with D unresolved. CDR3 length: 14 amino acids. The V end was cut by 1 base, the J end by 1 base, with 7 bases between. From germline, CDR1 is SEHNR and CDR2 FQNEAQ (reference sequence). CDR3 loop: CASSLVDENTEAFF. CDR3 coding DNA: TGTGCCAGCAGCTTAGTAGACGAGAACACTGAAGCTTTCTTT.

The chain recombines TRBV4-1 with TRBJ1-2; no clear D gene. V was pared by 0 bases and J by 7 bases, with 18 bases between. Germline-derived CDR1 and CDR2 are MGHRA and YSYEKL. CDR3 length: 16 residues. CDR3 DNA: TGCGCCAGCAGCCAAGAATTCGGCAGGTCGTATTCTGGCTACACCTTC. Translation: CASSQEFGRSYSGYTF.

Only one count was recorded for this clonotype. This chain joins TRBV18 and TRBJ2-1, with 7 bases lining up with TRBD1. The CDR3 sequence is 15 residues long. V shed 2 bases and J 4 bases; nucleotides not matched to a gene: 5. Germline V lookup: CDR1 KGHSH, CDR2 LQKENI. CDR3 residues: CASSPLDRRYNEQFF. In DNA, the CDR3 is TGTGCCAGCTCACCATTGGACAGGAGATACAATGAGCAGTTCTTC.

V is TRBV20-1 and J is TRBJ2-1, with 7 bases that match TRBD1. Looked up from germline, CDR1 is DFQATT and CDR2 is SNEGSKA (reference sequence). The CDR3 sequence is 15 residues long. Trimming took 0 bases from V and 9 from J; bases not matched to a gene: 11. The chain's CDR3 is CSARDYQGVRVEQFF. The CDR3 bases are TGCAGTGCTAGAGATTATCAGGGGGTAAGGGTTGAGCAGTTCTTC.

This clonotype was observed a few times. This chain connects TRBV5-4 to TRBJ2-7; weak D call: TRBD1 (5 bases). V lost 4 bases and J 0 bases, leaving 11 bases between the germline ends. There are 14 residues in the CDR3. Germline CDR1 and CDR2: SGHNT and YYREEE (reference sequence). The DNA of the CDR3 is TGTGCCAGCAGCGCTACAGGTAACTCCTACGAGCAGTACTTC. Protein product: CASSATGNSYEQYF.

This clonotype was found a few times. In nucleotides, the CDR3 is TGTGCCAGCAGCTTAGAGAGGGGGCTGTTGAACACTGAAGCTTTCTTT. As protein: CASSLERGLLNTEAFF. The rearrangement joins TRBV11-3 to TRBJ1-1; 7 bases map to TRBD1. The CDR3 sequence is 16 residues long. V lost 0 bases to trimming and J lost 0 bases; unmatched junction nucleotides: 4. CDR1 SGHNT and CDR2 YENEEA come from the germline V gene.

The V gene is TRBV29-1, the J gene TRBJ2-3; 8 nucleotides align to TRBD1. J gave up 0 bases and V 0 bases, and 17 bases lay outside the gene matches. Per the germline V gene, CDR1 is SQVTM and CDR2 is ANQGSEA. This CDR3 contains 20 residues. The CDR3 nucleotides read TGCAGCGTTGAAGACCGACAGGGGATTGTACCCACCTTGAGCACAGATACGCAGTATTTT. Its translation: CSVEDRQGIVPTLSTDTQYF.

On this clonotype itself: At one end, the junction sequence differs from germline, possibly due to a read error. V gene TRBV7-4 combines with J gene TRBJ2-3; 7 bases map to TRBD1. Germline V gene sequence: CDR1 SGHVT, CDR2 SQSDAQ. The CDR3 runs 15 residues. The CDR3 spells CASSSRGSLKDTQYF. CDR3 coding DNA: TGTGCTAGCAGTTCCAGGGGGTCTCTCAAAGATACGCAGTATTTT.

The chain carries TRBV20-1 and TRBJ1-5, with a possible D match to TRBD1 (6 bases). Trimming removed 0 bases from V and 3 bases from J, with 9 bases in between. CDR1 DFQATT and CDR2 SNEGSKA come from the germline V gene (reference sequence). This CDR3 contains 14 residues. The CDR3 DNA sequence: TGCAGTGCTAGAGATGGACAGAACAATCAGCCCCAGCATTTT. Encoded protein: CSARDGQNNQPQHF.